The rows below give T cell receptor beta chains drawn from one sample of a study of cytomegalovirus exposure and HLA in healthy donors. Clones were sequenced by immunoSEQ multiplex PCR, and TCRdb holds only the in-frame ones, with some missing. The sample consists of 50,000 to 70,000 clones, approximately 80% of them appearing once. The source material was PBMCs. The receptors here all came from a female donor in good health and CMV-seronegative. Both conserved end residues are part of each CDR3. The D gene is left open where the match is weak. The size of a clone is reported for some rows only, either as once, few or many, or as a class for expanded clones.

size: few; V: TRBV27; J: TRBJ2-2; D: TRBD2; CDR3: CASSLSLAGGSTGELFF; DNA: TGTGCCAGCAGTTTATCCCTAGCGGGAGGGAGCACCGGGGAGCTGTTTTTT
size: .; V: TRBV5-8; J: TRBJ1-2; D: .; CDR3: CASSYSAGRGRIYGYTF; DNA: TGTGCCAGCAGCTATTCGGCAGGCAGGGGTAGGATCTATGGCTACACCTTC
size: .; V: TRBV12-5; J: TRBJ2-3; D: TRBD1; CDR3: CASGAGTGSPDTQYF; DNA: TGTGCTAGTGGAGCCGGGACAGGGAGCCCAGATACGCAGTATTTT
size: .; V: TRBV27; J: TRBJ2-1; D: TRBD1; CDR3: CASSLGTGGNEQFF; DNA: TGTGCCAGCAGTTTAGGCACAGGGGGCAATGAGCAGTTCTTC
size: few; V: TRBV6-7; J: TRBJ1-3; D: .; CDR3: CASSYPTPDF; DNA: TGTGCCAGCAGTTACCCCACCCCGGATTTT
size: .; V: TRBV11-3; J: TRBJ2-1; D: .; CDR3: CASTGDYSGYSYNEQFF; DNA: TGTGCCAGCACCGGGGATTATAGCGGATACTCCTACAATGAGCAGTTCTTC
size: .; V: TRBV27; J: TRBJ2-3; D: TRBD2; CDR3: CASSLIRSGRAVSTDTQYF; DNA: TGTGCCAGCAGTTTAATACGTAGCGGGAGGGCAGTAAGCACAGATACGCAGTATTTT
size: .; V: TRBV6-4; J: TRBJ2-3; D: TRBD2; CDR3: CASSAFLSGSTDTQYF; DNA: TGTGCCAGCAGCGCCTTTCTTAGCGGGAGCACAGATACGCAGTATTTT
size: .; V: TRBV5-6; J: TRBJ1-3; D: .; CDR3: CASSLGPTTDTIYF; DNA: TGTGCCAGCAGCTTGGGGCCGACAACGGACACCATATATTTT
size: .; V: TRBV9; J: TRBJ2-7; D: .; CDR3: CASSVGAMGYEQYF; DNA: TGTGCCAGCAGCGTAGGGGCCATGGGCTACGAGCAGTACTTC
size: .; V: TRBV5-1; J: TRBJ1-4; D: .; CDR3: CASSTGQIATNEKLFF; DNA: TGCGCCAGCAGCACCGGACAGATTGCAACTAATGAAAAACTGTTTTTT
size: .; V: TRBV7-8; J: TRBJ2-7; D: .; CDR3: CASSRLGGLDYEQYF; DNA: TGTGCCAGCAGCCGCCTCGGGGGGCTGGACTACGAGCAGTACTTC
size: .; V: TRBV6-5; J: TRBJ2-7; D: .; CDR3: CASSPLPIQGYEQYF; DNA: TGTGCCAGCAGTCCCCTCCCGATACAGGGTTACGAGCAGTACTTC
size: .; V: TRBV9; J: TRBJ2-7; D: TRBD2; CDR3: CASSVDGGGISYEQYF; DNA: TGTGCCAGCAGCGTAGATGGCGGGGGGATTTCCTACGAGCAGTACTTC
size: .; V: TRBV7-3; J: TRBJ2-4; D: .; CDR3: CASSRGAKNIQYF; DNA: TGTGCCAGCAGCCGAGGGGCCAAAAACATTCAGTACTTC
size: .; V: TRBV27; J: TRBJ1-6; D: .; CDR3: CASTKTGTLGSISPLHF; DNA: TGTGCCAGCACTAAAACAGGGACCCTGGGGTCGATTTCACCCCTCCACTTT
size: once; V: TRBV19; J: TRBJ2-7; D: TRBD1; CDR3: CASSPRQGDYYEQYF; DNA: TGTGCCAGTAGTCCTAGACAGGGAGACTACTACGAGCAGTACTTC
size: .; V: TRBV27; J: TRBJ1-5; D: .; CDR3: CASSWTASRPQHF; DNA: TGTGCCAGCAGTTGGACAGCCTCGCGGCCCCAGCATTTT
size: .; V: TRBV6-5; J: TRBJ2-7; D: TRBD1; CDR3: CASRPQGFYEQYF; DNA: TGTGCCAGCAGGCCACAGGGGTTCTACGAGCAGTACTTC
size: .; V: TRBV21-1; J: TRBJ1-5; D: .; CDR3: CASPNRVTGRYSNQPQHF; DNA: TGTGCCAGTCCTAATAGGGTGACAGGGAGATATAGCAATCAGCCCCAGCATTTT
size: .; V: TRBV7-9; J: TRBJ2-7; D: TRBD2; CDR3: CASSLALGTSGLYEQYF; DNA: TGTGCCAGCAGCTTAGCGCTAGGGACTAGCGGGTTATACGAGCAGTACTTC
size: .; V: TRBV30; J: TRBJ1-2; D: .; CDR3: CAWSVRGSPYGYTF; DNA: TGTGCCTGGAGTGTTAGGGGTAGCCCCTATGGCTACACCTTC
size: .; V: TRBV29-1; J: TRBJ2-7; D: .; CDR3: CSVAQLVGYEQYF; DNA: TGCAGCGTTGCCCAATTAGTTGGCTACGAGCAGTACTTC
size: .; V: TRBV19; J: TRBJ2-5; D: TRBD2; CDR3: CASIFGLAGDQETQYF; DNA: TGTGCCAGTATCTTTGGACTAGCGGGGGACCAAGAGACCCAGTACTTC
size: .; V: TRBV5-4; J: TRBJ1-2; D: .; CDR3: CASSVDSYGYTF; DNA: TGTGCCAGCAGCGTCGACAGCTATGGCTACACCTTC
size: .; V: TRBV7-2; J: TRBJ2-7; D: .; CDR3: CASSLGSSFRNEQYF; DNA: TGTGCCAGCAGCTTAGGATCTAGCTTCCGCAACGAGCAGTACTTC
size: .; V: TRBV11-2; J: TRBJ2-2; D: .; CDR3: CASSLDRSGELFF; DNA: TGTGCCAGCAGCTTAGATCGGTCCGGGGAGCTGTTTTTT
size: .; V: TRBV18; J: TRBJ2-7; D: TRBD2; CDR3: CASSPQGTRSYEQYF; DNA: TGTGCCAGCTCACCACAGGGGACTAGATCCTACGAGCAGTACTTC
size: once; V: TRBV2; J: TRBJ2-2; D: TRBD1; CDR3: CASSEAGDRGLGGELFF; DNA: TGTGCCAGCAGTGAAGCGGGGGACAGGGGTCTTGGCGGGGAGCTGTTTTTT
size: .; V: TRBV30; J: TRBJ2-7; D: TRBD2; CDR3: CAWSVAAGDYEQYF; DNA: TGTGCCTGGAGTGTTGCGGCGGGGGACTACGAGCAGTACTTC
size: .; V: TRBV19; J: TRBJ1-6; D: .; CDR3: CASSIGAAVDSPLHF; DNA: TGTGCCAGTAGTATTGGCGCGGCGGTGGATTCACCCCTCCACTTT
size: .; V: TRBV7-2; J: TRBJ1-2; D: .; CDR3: CASSLGGGNYGYTF; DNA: TGTGCCAGCAGCTTAGGGGGCGGTAACTATGGCTACACCTTC
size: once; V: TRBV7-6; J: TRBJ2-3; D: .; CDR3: CASSLGTRTDTQYF; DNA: TGTGCCAGCAGCTTAGGGACTCGCACAGATACGCAGTATTTT
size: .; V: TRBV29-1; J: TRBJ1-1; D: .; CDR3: CSARESAEAFF; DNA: TGCAGCGCAAGAGAGTCGGCTGAAGCTTTCTTT
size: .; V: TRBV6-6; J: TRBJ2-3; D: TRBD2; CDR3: CASSYTRGSGGDTQYF; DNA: TGTGCCAGCAGTTACACCCGGGGGAGCGGGGGGGATACGCAGTATTTT
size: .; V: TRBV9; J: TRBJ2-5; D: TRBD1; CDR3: CASSVTGQLAQETQYF; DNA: TGTGCCAGCAGCGTAACGGGACAGTTGGCCCAAGAGACCCAGTACTTC
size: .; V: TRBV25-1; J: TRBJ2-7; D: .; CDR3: CASSGQERLYEQYF; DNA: TGTGCCAGCAGTGGACAGGAAAGACTCTACGAGCAGTACTTC
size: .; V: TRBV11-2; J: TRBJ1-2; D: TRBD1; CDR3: CASSLEGFGQGAYGYTF; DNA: TGTGCCAGCAGCTTAGAAGGGTTTGGACAGGGGGCATATGGCTACACCTTC
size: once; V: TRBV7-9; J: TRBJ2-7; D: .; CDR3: CASSPGRYEQYF; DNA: TGTGCCAGCAGCCCCGGGAGATACGAGCAGTACTTC
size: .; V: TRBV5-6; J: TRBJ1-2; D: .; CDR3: CASSLVAVRVGYTF; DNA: TGTGCCAGCAGCTTGGTAGCGGTTCGGGTTGGCTACACCTTC